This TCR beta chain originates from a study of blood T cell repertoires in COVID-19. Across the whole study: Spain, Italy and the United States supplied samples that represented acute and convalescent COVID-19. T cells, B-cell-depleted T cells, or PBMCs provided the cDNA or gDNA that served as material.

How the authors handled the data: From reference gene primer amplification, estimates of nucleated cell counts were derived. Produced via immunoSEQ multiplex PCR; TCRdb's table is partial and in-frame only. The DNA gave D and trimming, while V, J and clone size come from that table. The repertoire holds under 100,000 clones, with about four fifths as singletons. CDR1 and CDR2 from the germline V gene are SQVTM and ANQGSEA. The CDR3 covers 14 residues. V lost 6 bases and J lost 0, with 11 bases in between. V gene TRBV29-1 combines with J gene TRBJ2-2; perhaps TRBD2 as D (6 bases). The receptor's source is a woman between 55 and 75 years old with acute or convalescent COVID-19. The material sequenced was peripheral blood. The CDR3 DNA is TGCAGCGTCCGCGGGACGACGAACACCGGGGAGCTGTTTTTT. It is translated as CSVRGTTNTGELFF.